These T cell receptor beta chains were read from a single sample in a study of blood T cell repertoires in COVID-19. Sequenced by immunoSEQ multiplex PCR; TCRdb stores in-frame clones only, minus some. The table lists more than 300,000 clones, around 87% of them singletons. Input material: peripheral blood. The source of these receptors is a woman aged 25-40 years with COVID-19, enrolled during active disease. CDR3s include the opening cysteine and the closing phenylalanine or tryptophan. D genes are given only for firm matches. Clone sizes are given selectively: once, few, many, or a class where the clone is expanded.

>TRBV24-1|NA|TRBJ1-5|NA
TGTGCCACCAGTGCGGACAGCTTCAATCAGCCCCAGCATTTT
CATSADSFNQPQHF
>TRBV7-2|NA|TRBJ2-1|NA
TGTGCCAGCAGCCCATTTCGGGGCAATGAGCAGTTCTTC
CASSPFRGNEQFF
>TRBV11-2|NA|TRBJ2-3|NA
TGTGCCAGCAGCCTTCGGGCTCCGGGCGGGTCAGGCACAGATACGCAGTATTTT
CASSLRAPGGSGTDTQYF
>TRBV28|NA|TRBJ2-5|NA
TGTGCCAGCAGTCTCCAACAGGGCCGGGAGACCCAGTACTTC
CASSLQQGRETQYF
>TRBV19|NA|TRBJ2-1|TRBD2
TGTGCCAGTAGTGGCCTACTAGCGGGAGCCATAGACAATGAGCAGTTCTTC
CASSGLLAGAIDNEQFF
>TRBV19|NA|TRBJ2-3|NA
TGTGCCAGTAGTAGTAGGGGGACGGATACGCAGTATTTT
CASSSRGTDTQYF
>TRBV4-3|NA|TRBJ2-2|NA
TGCGCCAGCAGCCAAGAAAGGGGCGCGAACACCGGGGAGCTGTTTTTT
CASSQERGANTGELFF
>TRBV10-3|NA|TRBJ2-7|NA
TGTGCCATCAGTGAGGAACTAGCCTCCTACGAGCAGTACTTC
CAISEELASYEQYF
>TRBV30|NA|TRBJ2-1|TRBD2
TGTGCCTGGAGTGTGTACTTTACGGGAGGGTACAATGAGCAGTTCTTC
CAWSVYFTGGYNEQFF
>TRBV6-1|NA|TRBJ1-5|NA
TGTGCCAGCAGTGAGTGGGGGAGGGCGGGCAATCAGCCCCAGCATTTT
CASSEWGRAGNQPQHF
>TRBV15|NA|TRBJ1-3|TRBD1
TGTGCCACCAGCAGAGATTTCACTACAGGGGTTGGAAACACCATATATTTT
CATSRDFTTGVGNTIYF
>TRBV12-3/TRBV12-4|NA|TRBJ1-2|NA
TGTGCCAGCAGTCCGCGGGCAGGCTATGGCTACACCTTC
CASSPRAGYGYTF
>TRBV28|once|TRBJ2-7|NA
TGTGCCAGCAGTCTACTCGGGTCCGGAGACTACGAGCAGTACTTC
CASSLLGSGDYEQYF
>TRBV9|NA|TRBJ1-2|NA
TGTGCCAGCAGCGGAGGACACTCGGTGGTGGTCACCTTC
CASSGGHSVVVTF
>TRBV27|once|TRBJ2-7|NA
TGTGCCAGCACCTTTGAGGGATCCCACGAGCAGTACTTC
CASTFEGSHEQYF
>TRBV5-4|once|TRBJ1-2|TRBD1
TGTGCCAGCAGCTTGAGAGGGGGACAGGGGAACTATGGCTACACCTTC
CASSLRGGQGNYGYTF
>TRBV6-6|NA|TRBJ1-1|NA
TGTGCCAGCAGTAAGGCTCAGACAGGTATAACTGAAGCTTTCTTT
CASSKAQTGITEAFF
>TRBV7-3|NA|TRBJ2-3|TRBD2
TGTGCCAGCAGCATCGGGACTAGCTCTGGACAGTATTTT
CASSIGTSSGQYF
>TRBV10-3|NA|TRBJ2-1|TRBD2
TGTGCCATCAGGGTACAGGGACTAGACAATGAGCAGTTCTTC
CAIRVQGLDNEQFF
>TRBV9|NA|TRBJ2-1|TRBD2
TGTGCCAGCAGCGTATCCCCTAGCGGGAGGGCCGGTGAGCAGTTCTTC
CASSVSPSGRAGEQFF
>TRBV10-3|NA|TRBJ2-3|TRBD2
TGTGCCATCAGGGGCGGGAGGACGAGCACAGATACGCAGTATTTT
CAIRGGRTSTDTQYF
>TRBV3-1/TRBV3-2|NA|TRBJ1-3|NA
TGTGCCAGCAGCCAAAGCGCTACTTCACTCTCTGGAAACACCATATATTTT
CASSQSATSLSGNTIYF
>TRBV10-3|once|TRBJ1-4|NA
TGTGCCATCAGTGAGGCGGCGGAGTCGGGGGACCTGTTTTTT
CAISEAAESGDLFF
>TRBV6-6|NA|TRBJ1-1|TRBD1
TGTGCCAGCAGGATTAGACAGGGGGCTGAAGCTTTCTTT
CASRIRQGAEAFF
>TRBV6-2/TRBV6-3|NA|TRBJ2-3|NA
TGTGCCAGCAGTTACGTTACTAGACAAGGAGATACGCAGTATTTT
CASSYVTRQGDTQYF
>TRBV12-5|few|TRBJ1-5|TRBD1
TGTGCTAGTGCCGGGGACAGGGGCAATCAGCCCCAGCATTTT
CASAGDRGNQPQHF
>TRBV9|NA|TRBJ2-7|TRBD2
TGTGCCAGCAGCGCTGCCTCTAGCGGCCCTAGCTCCTACGAGCAGTACTTC
CASSAASSGPSSYEQYF
>TRBV19|NA|TRBJ1-5|TRBD1
TGTGCCAGTAGTCGCCGGGACAGGGCCATTCAGCCCCAGCATTTT
CASSRRDRAIQPQHF
>TRBV30|NA|TRBJ1-4|NA
TGTGCCTGGTCCCAAGTTTGGGGGGACGAAAAACTGTTTTTT
CAWSQVWGDEKLFF
>TRBV28|NA|TRBJ1-1|TRBD1
TGTGCCAGCAGCCGGACAGGGGGCGGAAGCACTGAAGCTTTCTTT
CASSRTGGGSTEAFF
>TRBV29-1|NA|TRBJ2-7|TRBD2
TGCAGCGTTTCTCGGACTAGCGGGAGTAGGTCCTACGAGCAGTACTTC
CSVSRTSGSRSYEQYF
>TRBV4-1|NA|TRBJ2-2|NA
TGCGCCAGCAGCTTCCGACGGACAGCGAACACCGGGGAGCTGTTTTTT
CASSFRRTANTGELFF
>TRBV6-5|many|TRBJ2-1|NA
TGTGCCAGCAGTTACAACAGCTATGGAGAGCAGTTCTTC
CASSYNSYGEQFF
>TRBV5-1|NA|TRBJ2-2|TRBD1
TGCGCCAGCACCCTCTCCATGAGGGGGCCCCCGAACACCGGGGAGCTGTTTTTT
CASTLSMRGPPNTGELFF
>TRBV18|NA|TRBJ2-3|TRBD1
TGTGCCAGCTCACGGACAGGCCAAAGCACAGATACGCAGTATTTT
CASSRTGQSTDTQYF
>TRBV3-1/TRBV3-2|NA|TRBJ2-3|TRBD1
TGTGCCAGCAGCCAAGCCGGACAGGGGTACACAGATACGCAGTATTTT
CASSQAGQGYTDTQYF
>TRBV11-3|NA|TRBJ2-7|TRBD1
TGTGCCAGCAGCCAAACAGGGGAACTTTGGTACGAGCAGTACTTC
CASSQTGELWYEQYF
>TRBV28|NA|TRBJ2-3|TRBD1
TGTGCCAGCAGTTTCCAGGGGGTTATAGCGCAGTATTTT
CASSFQGVIAQYF
>TRBV7-2|NA|TRBJ1-5|TRBD1
TGTGCCAGCAGCTCGGACAGGGAACAGCCCCAGCATTTT
CASSSDREQPQHF